This passage covers 15 T cell receptor beta chains from one sample sequenced in a study of shared clonotypes between healthy human individuals. The protocol was immunoSEQ multiplex PCR, while the TCRdb copy is restricted to in-frame clones and leaves out a portion. The sample has around 95,000 clones; approximately 61% are singletons. Sample: memory CD8+ T cells sorted from blood. The subset here: CD45RO+ cells pooled with CCR7-negative TemRA cells. Receptor source: a man aged 30 to 39 in good health.

The chain links TRBV15 to TRBJ1-3; 7 bases are shared with TRBD1. The CDR3 extends over 21 amino acids. Per germline, CDR1 LNHNV and CDR2 YYDKDF (reference sequence). J gave up 7 bases and V 1 base, and 25 bases lay outside the gene matches. CDR3 amino acids: CATSRGLKTGLLGRKRNTIYF. The CDR3 DNA sequence: TGTGCCACCAGCAGAGGATTAAAGACAGGGTTACTCGGGCGGAAAAGGAACACCATATATTTT.

Comment on this clone: An end of the junction does not agree with germline; a read error may underlie this. As DNA, the CDR3 is TGTGCCAGCAGTGATTGGACGTTCTACGGGCAGTACTTC. Its protein is CASSDWTFYGQYF. V usage is TRBV6-1 and J usage is TRBJ2-7; no firm D call. The CDR3 extends over 13 amino acids. Looked up from germline, CDR1 is MNHNS and CDR2 is SASEGT.

V usage is TRBV6-5 and J usage is TRBJ2-1, with D tentatively TRBD1 or TRBD2 (5 bases each). Germline V gene sequence: CDR1 MNHEY, CDR2 SVGAGI. The V end lost 8 bases, the J end lost 10 bases, and 12 bases lay between the germline ends. The CDR3 runs 11 residues. As DNA, the CDR3 is TGTGCCAGCCTGGACGGGGCCGAGCAGTTCTTC. Translated: CASLDGAEQFF.

The V call is TRBV9, the J call TRBJ2-5; D possibly corresponds to TRBD2 (6 bases). Germline V lookup: CDR1 SGDLS, CDR2 YYNGEE. V lost 1 base and J 2 bases, leaving 12 bases between the germline ends. The CDR3 is 15 amino acids. CDR3 nucleotides: TGTGCCAGCAGCGTAAGGGACTGGGTTCAAGAGACCCAGTACTTC. It encodes CASSVRDWVQETQYF.

The chain is built from TRBV7-9 and TRBJ2-1; tentative D call: TRBD2 (6 bases). This CDR3 has 16 amino acids. Trimming left V 0 bases short and J 12 bases short, with 21 bases between. The germline CDR1 and CDR2 sequences are SEHNR and FQNEAQ (reference sequence). The CDR3 spells CASSLAGTLREVGQFF. CDR3 bases: TGTGCCAGCAGCTTAGCGGGGACTCTCAGGGAGGTTGGGCAGTTCTTC.

This clone was counted between two and nine times. The V and J genes are TRBV5-6 and TRBJ2-7, with 7 nucleotides matching TRBD1. The germline gives CDR1 SGHDT, CDR2 YYEEEE. CDR3 length: 18 amino acids. J lost 0 bases, V lost 4 bases, and 16 bases had no gene match. CDR3: CASSPSGTVYRSSYEQYF. The CDR3 DNA is TGTGCCAGCAGCCCTTCCGGGACAGTATACAGGAGCTCCTACGAGCAGTACTTC.

This clone has ten or more counts. The V and J genes are TRBV29-1 and TRBJ2-7; D ambiguous. Germline-derived CDR1 and CDR2 are SQVTM and ANQGSEA. V dropped 4 bases and J dropped 5 bases, with 9 bases sitting between them. The CDR3 has 11 amino acids. CDR3 nucleotides: TGCAGCGTTGTAAGGTCGGACGAGCAGTACTTC. Its protein is CSVVRSDEQYF.

This clone was seen at least ten times. This chain links TRBV27 with TRBJ1-1; tentatively, D is TRBD1 (5 bases). The CDR3 length is 17 residues. V lost 5 bases, J lost 2 bases, and 21 bases lay in between. From germline, CDR1 is MNHEY and CDR2 SMNVEV (reference sequence). The CDR3 DNA reads TGTGCCAGCAGTCTGACAGAGATTATCCTGACCAACACTGAAGCTTTCTTT. It codes for CASSLTEIILTNTEAFF.

The chain links TRBV7-9 to TRBJ2-3; D is unresolved. The germline CDR1 and CDR2 sequences are SEHNR and FQNEAQ (reference sequence). The CDR3 has 15 residues. Trimming cost V 5 bases and J 2 bases, with 14 bases left between them. This CDR3 is CASSPTRSLTDTQYF. The CDR3 bases are TGTGCCAGCAGCCCCACGCGGAGCCTCACAGATACGCAGTATTTT. The whole variable domain, remainder taken from reference TRBV7-9 and TRBJ2-3, is DTGVSQNPRHKITKRGQNVTFRCDPISEHNRLYWYRQTLGQGPEFLTYFQNEAQLEKSRLLSDRFSAERPKGSFSTLEIQRTEQGDSAMYLCASSPTRSLTDTQYFGPGTRLTVL.

The J gene is TRBJ1-5, the V gene TRBV30, with a possible D match to TRBD1 (5 bases). The germline V gene has CDR1 GTSNPN and CDR2 SVGIG (reference sequence). This CDR3 has 14 residues. Trimming left V 1 base short and J 6 bases short, with 13 bases between. CDR3 DNA: TGTGCCTGGAGTGCAGCCCGGGGGATTCAGCCCCAGCATTTT. It specifies CAWSAARGIQPQHF.

This clone was observed a handful of times. The gene calls are TRBV21-1 and TRBJ2-7; TRBD2 is the table's D call, not checked against the DNA. TRBV21-1 is designated a pseudogene. This CDR3 has 17 amino acids. The CDR3: CASSKGGEKRDSYEQYF. The CDR3 DNA reads as TGTGCCAGCAGCAAAGGGGGGGAAAAGCGGGATTCCTACGAGCAGTACTTC.

The rearrangement joins TRBV6-5 to TRBJ2-7; TRBD2 matches 8 bases. The J segment lost 6 bases and the V segment lost 4 bases, leaving 14 bases of the junction unmatched. There are 16 residues in the CDR3. CDR1 is MNHEY and CDR2 is SVGAGI in the germline V gene. CDR3 residues: CASSFLTSGRPGEQYF. The DNA of the CDR3 is TGTGCCAGCAGTTTTCTTACTAGCGGCCGGCCGGGCGAGCAGTACTTC.

This chain uses TRBV7-2 with TRBJ2-1, with a possible D match to TRBD2 (5 bases). V was pared by 2 bases and J by 2 bases, with 13 bases between. This CDR3 has 16 residues. Germline V gene sequence: CDR1 SGHTA, CDR2 FQGNSA. CDR3 residues: CASSLYAAGAYNEQFF. The CDR3 DNA reads as TGTGCCAGCAGCTTATACGCCGCGGGTGCCTACAATGAGCAGTTCTTC.

The rearrangement uses TRBV28 and TRBJ2-1; TRBD2 matches 9 bases. J was trimmed by 4 bases and V by 5 bases; bases with no gene match: 9. This CDR3 is 16 amino acids long. Germline V gene data show CDR1 as MDHEN and CDR2 as SYDVKM. CDR3 sequence: CASSVLTSGLYNEQFF. CDR3 nucleotides: TGTGCCAGCAGTGTGCTGACTAGCGGACTTTACAATGAGCAGTTCTTC.

The table lists this clone with many counts. The chain uses TRBV28 and TRBJ2-7, with a possible D match to TRBD1 (6 bases). V lost 5 bases, J lost 0 bases, and 14 bases lay in between. The CDR3 runs 15 residues. CDR1 is MDHEN and CDR2 is SYDVKM in the germline V gene. The CDR3, as DNA: TGTGCCAGCAGTCTCCTGGGACAAAGCTCCTACGAGCAGTACTTC. Protein sequence: CASSLLGQSSYEQYF.